This T cell receptor (beta chain) was sequenced during a study of beta chain features in type 1 diabetes. Findings and limits, study-wide: At VDJ recombination sites, type 1 diabetes patients had fewer insertions and more deleted nucleotides. In the patient group, naive, central memory and Treg TCRB repertoires seemed more alike than in the healthy donor group. Across all four CD4+ subsets, people with type 1 diabetes showed modestly shorter TCRB CDR3s. Using cDNA template may skew counts toward highly expressing activated cells.

Germline trimming cut 2 bases from V and 5 bases from J; bases unmatched to any gene: 6. The CDR3 runs to 14 residues. Germline V lookup: CDR1 MNHNS, CDR2 SASEGT. The entirety of the isolated RNA underwent reverse transcription, so expressed TCRB transcripts were sequenced. Data came from immunoSEQ multiplex PCR; TCRdb stores just in-frame clones and leaves some out. The sample consists of some 280,000 clones, about 13% of them appearing once. Of note for this clone: Its specificity is unknown.

Sequencing input: naive CD4+ T cells from blood. The sequence derives from a man aged 25 to 45 with type 1 diabetes. V is TRBV6-1 and J is TRBJ2-7; 7 bases match TRBD2. The chain's CDR3 is CASSERGAGDEQYF. The CDR3 coding sequence is TGTGCCAGCAGTGAACGCGGTGCGGGAGACGAGCAGTACTTC.